This entry describes one T cell receptor (beta chain). Its cognate antigen is unknown. V was shortened by 4 bases and J by 2 bases, with 12 bases between the two germline ends. Germline loops: CDR1 SEHNR, CDR2 FQNEAQ (reference sequence). The CDR3 runs 14 residues. The data were taken from a study of cytomegalovirus exposure and HLA in healthy donors. Amplification used 60 Vbeta primers and 13 Jbeta primers. Clones were sequenced by immunoSEQ multiplex PCR, and TCRdb holds only the in-frame ones, with some missing. The table lists 140,000 or so clones, 55% to 85% of them singletons. Findings and caveats of the study: TRBV6-2, TRBV6-3 and some other V segments were excluded as indistinguishable. The authors enumerated over 150 TCR beta chains as linked to cytomegalovirus.

This receptor was taken from a man between 35 and 55 years old in good health and CMV-seronegative. The chain is built from TRBV7-9 and TRBJ2-7; maybe TRBD2 (6 bases). What was sequenced was PBMCs. CDR3 amino acids: CASSSPGRPYEQYF. In DNA form, the CDR3 reads TGTGCCAGCAGCTCCCCGGGGAGGCCCTACGAGCAGTACTTC. The variable domain in full, with the rest retrieved from reference TRBV7-9 and TRBJ2-7, is DTGVSQNPRHKITKRGQNVTFRCDPISEHNRLYWYRQTLGQGPEFLTYFQNEAQLEKSRLLSDRFSAERPKGSFSTLEIQRTEQGDSAMYLCASSSPGRPYEQYFGPGTRLTVT.